This entry lists 16 T cell receptor beta chains sequenced from one sample in a study of T cell responses to AZD1222 COVID-19 vaccine. Sequencing was performed with immunoSEQ multiplex PCR; in TCRdb, only in-frame clones are kept and a portion is missing. The sample comprises approximately 68,000 clones, approximately 90% of which are singletons, and around 4.9% rests with the top ten. Specimen: peripheral blood, collected 28 days after the second dose of the MenACWY control vaccine. These receptors originate from an adult who received the MenACWY meningococcal vaccine as a control.

The chain employs TRBV15 and TRBJ2-2; TRBD1 matches at 9 bases. V was clipped by 4 bases and J by 6 bases; unmatched bases: 6. CDR3 length: 15 residues. Looked up from germline, CDR1 is LNHNV and CDR2 is YYDKDF (reference sequence). CDR3 nucleotide sequence: TGTGCCACCAGCACCCGGGACAGGGCGTCCGGGGAGCTGTTTTTT. Amino acid sequence: CATSTRDRASGELFF.

This clone was seen just once. The chain links TRBV10-1 to TRBJ2-1; possible D gene TRBD2, 5 bases. The germline gives CDR1 WNHNN, CDR2 SYGVQD (reference sequence). This CDR3 has 13 amino acids. Trimming stripped 5 bases from V and 6 bases from J, with 11 bases between. The CDR3 nucleotides read TGCGCCAGCAGTCGAGGGATTCTCAATGAGCAGTTCTTC. Translating gives CASSRGILNEQFF.

This rearrangement joins TRBV7-9 to TRBJ1-2, with D perhaps matching TRBD1 (6 bases). Trimming took 4 bases from V and 4 from J, leaving 16 bases between them. Germline values: CDR1 SEHNR, CDR2 FQNEAQ (reference sequence). CDR3 size: 15 residues. For the CDR3, the DNA is TGTGCCAGCAGCTACCGGGACACAGAAACCTATGGCTACACCTTC. Residues: CASSYRDTETYGYTF.

The chain couples TRBV12-3 or TRBV12-4 to TRBJ2-1; 7 bases fit TRBD2. V gave up 3 bases and J gave up 7 bases; unmatched junction bases: 3. The CDR3 has 13 residues. The chain's CDR3 is CASSLRGGNEQFF. The CDR3 DNA reads as TGTGCCAGCAGTTTGCGGGGAGGGAATGAGCAGTTCTTC.

The chain couples TRBV2 to TRBJ1-6; D is undetermined. V lost 0 bases and J lost 4, with 13 bases in between. This CDR3 is built from 17 residues. CDR1 and CDR2 from the germline V gene are SNHLY and FYNNEI. CDR3 DNA: TGTGCCAGCAGTGAAGCGCAGGCAAGTCGATATAATTCACCCCTCCACTTT. This sequence encodes CASSEAQASRYNSPLHF.

The chain links TRBV13 to TRBJ1-1; 8 bases line up with TRBD1. CDR1 PRHDT and CDR2 FYEKMQ come from the germline V gene (reference sequence). The CDR3 covers 16 residues. Germline trimming cut 3 bases from V and 0 bases from J; bases unmatched to any gene: 6. The CDR3 DNA sequence: TGTGCCAGCAGCTTCCGGACAGGGATTTTGAACACTGAAGCTTTCTTT. Protein: CASSFRTGILNTEAFF.

This chain joins TRBV7-2 and TRBJ2-7; tentative D call: TRBD2 (6 bases). V gave up 2 bases and J gave up 2 bases, with 10 bases separating them. This CDR3 has 14 residues. From germline, CDR1 is SGHTA and CDR2 FQGNSA. In nucleotides, the CDR3 is TGTGCCAGCAGCTTATGGGGGGTTCCCTACGAGCAGTACTTC. Encoded protein: CASSLWGVPYEQYF.

The chain recombines TRBV5-1 with TRBJ2-3, with 7 bases aligning to TRBD1. V shed 1 base, J shed 2 bases, and the junction held 7 bases outside the gene matches. Germline CDR1 and CDR2: SGHRS and YFSETQ. The CDR3 contains 16 residues. The CDR3 spells CASSLSAGGATDTQYF. The CDR3 DNA sequence: TGCGCCAGCAGCTTGTCTGCAGGGGGTGCCACAGATACGCAGTATTTT.

J is TRBJ2-2 and V is TRBV7-2; D is unresolved. CDR1 is SGHTA, CDR2 FQGNSA, per germline. Between the trimmed V and J ends, which lost 4 bases and 4 bases, there was a span of 13 bases. The CDR3 loop spans 15 amino acids. The CDR3 DNA reads as TGTGCCAGCAGCTCGACCCCACGCGCCACCGGGGAGCTGTTTTTT. As protein: CASSSTPRATGELFF.

The V gene is TRBV3-1 (or the pseudogene TRBV3-2), the J gene TRBJ2-1, with D uncertain. Between the trimmed V and J ends, which lost 1 base and 7 bases, there was a span of 11 bases. The CDR3 length is 14 residues. CDR1 and CDR2 (germline): LGHDT, YNNKEL (reference sequence). The CDR3 reads CASSQGFGQNEQFF. The CDR3 bases are TGTGCCAGCAGCCAAGGTTTCGGCCAGAATGAGCAGTTCTTC.

The rearrangement uses TRBV10-1 and TRBJ2-2, with D hard to call. V lost 4 bases to trimming and J lost 4 bases, with 4 bases between them. This CDR3 has 12 amino acids. Germline CDR1 reads WNHNN; CDR2 reads SYGVQD (reference sequence). CDR3: CASSGLTGELFF. The CDR3 region has the DNA TGCGCCAGCAGTGGCCTCACCGGGGAGCTGTTTTTT.

V and J are TRBV19 and TRBJ1-1; D gene ambiguous. Germline CDR1 and CDR2: LNHDA and SQIVND (reference sequence). With 8 bases removed from V and 1 base from J, the gap between germline ends came to 14 bases. This CDR3 has 14 amino acids. The CDR3 loop is CASLDRMKNTEAFF. The CDR3 DNA follows: TGTGCCAGTCTGGACCGAATGAAGAACACTGAAGCTTTCTTT.

This CDR3 is CASSQDLRGLYGYTF. DNA for the CDR3: TGCGCCAGCAGCCAAGATCTGAGGGGCCTCTATGGCTACACCTTC. The chain has TRBV4-1 and TRBJ1-2; D might be TRBD1 (5 bases). Trimming stripped 0 bases from V and 4 bases from J, with 12 bases between. This CDR3 contains 15 residues. Germline CDR1 reads MGHRA; CDR2 reads YSYEKL.

This clone was seen only once. The chain joins TRBV7-2 to TRBJ2-7; tentatively, D is TRBD2 (5 bases). Trimming pared 3 bases from V and 3 bases from J, leaving 15 bases between. The CDR3 spans 15 residues. Germline CDR1 is SGHTA and CDR2 is FQGNSA. The CDR3 is CASSFGRTDGYEQYF. The CDR3 DNA follows: TGTGCCAGCAGCTTCGGACGGACTGACGGCTACGAGCAGTACTTC.

This chain connects TRBV6-2 or TRBV6-3 to TRBJ2-5; 7 nucleotides agree with TRBD1. The CDR3 contains 16 residues. Per the germline V gene, CDR1 is MNHEY and CDR2 is SVGEGT. V was clipped by 3 bases and J by 5 bases; unmatched bases: 12. CDR3 DNA sequence: TGTGCCAGCAGTTATAAATCCAGGGGGTCGGGGGAGACCCAGTACTTC. Protein sequence: CASSYKSRGSGETQYF.

The rearrangement joins TRBV7-6 to TRBJ2-7, with D tentatively TRBD2 (5 bases). V gave up 5 bases and J gave up 2 bases, with 16 bases separating them. This CDR3 spans 15 amino acids. CDR1 SGHVS and CDR2 FNYEAQ come from the germline V gene. In DNA form, the CDR3 reads TGTGCCAGCAGCCCCTCAGTTTCGGGGACCTACGAGCAGTACTTC. Residues: CASSPSVSGTYEQYF.